A single sample is the source of the 14 T cell receptor beta chains below, sequenced in a study of T cell repertoires in cytomegalovirus infection. TCRdb re-analysed the reads in MiXCR, keeping a single row per CDR3 protein. The profile shows around 450,000 distinct CDR3 sequences, about a third of them singletons. Sequencing was done on a sample of PBMCs. The receptors here all came from a human donor in good health (CMV status not recorded). Some clones in this sample may be carry-over from other donors' samples.

This clonotype appeared a single time. The V call is TRBV27, the J call TRBJ2-1; TRBD2 is a possible D gene (5 bases). This CDR3 has 12 residues. Germline assignment: CDR1 MNHEY and CDR2 SMNVEV (reference sequence). V lost 8 bases and J lost 9, with 14 bases in between. This CDR3 is CASGAVEGEQFF. In nucleotides, the CDR3 is TGTGCCAGCGGTGCGGTTGAGGGTGAGCAGTTCTTC.

In its sample, this clonotype was seen a few times. The chain has TRBV11-2 and TRBJ2-3; 9 nucleotides align to TRBD2. This CDR3 is 16 amino acids long. CDR1 is SGHAT and CDR2 is FQNNGV in the germline V gene. Germline trimming cut 1 base from V and 5 bases from J; bases unmatched to any gene: 7. This CDR3 is CASSLGLAGRGDTQYF. CDR3 DNA: TGTGCCAGCAGCTTAGGGCTAGCGGGAAGGGGAGATACGCAGTATTTT.

This clonotype was seen a few times. The gene calls are TRBV6-2 or TRBV6-3 and TRBJ2-7; 8 nucleotides agree with TRBD1. Trimming removed 0 bases from V and 4 bases from J; junction bases left unmatched: 5. This CDR3 has 15 residues. Germline V gene data show CDR1 as MNHEY and CDR2 as SVGEGT. CDR3 sequence reads: CASSYSGTGTYEQYF. The CDR3 DNA follows: TGTGCCAGCAGTTACTCCGGGACAGGAACTTACGAGCAGTACTTC.

Note on this clonotype: The CDR3 end shows no conserved phenylalanine or tryptophan, and so a read error is likely. The chain uses TRBV2 and TRBJ2-3, with 7 bases lining up with TRBD2. This CDR3 spans 15 amino acids. V lost 7 bases to trimming and J lost 0 bases; unmatched junction nucleotides: 7. From germline, CDR1 is SNHLY and CDR2 FYNNEI. CDR3 residues: CASNPLARSTDTQYL. The CDR3 DNA reads as TGTGCCAGCAACCCACTAGCGCGAAGCACAGATACGCAGTATTTG.

This clonotype was observed at least ten times. Here the CDR3 reads CASSSQMTSGVSKNIQYF. CDR3 bases: TGTGCCAGCAGCTCCCAGATGACTAGCGGGGTGTCCAAAAACATTCAGTACTTC. This chain connects TRBV7-2 to TRBJ2-4, with TRBD2 matching over 11 bases. This CDR3 has 18 amino acids. V was clipped by 4 bases and J by 2 bases; unmatched bases: 10. Per germline, CDR1 SGHTA and CDR2 FQGNSA.

There are a few counts of this clonotype. Written as DNA, the CDR3 is TGTGCCAGCTCACCATTGGACAGGGCGGCCTACGAGCAGTACTTC. The encoded protein is CASSPLDRAAYEQYF. This chain joins TRBV18 and TRBJ2-7; 8 bases map to TRBD1. V lost 2 bases and J lost 2; bases outside the gene matches: 5. The germline gives CDR1 KGHSH, CDR2 LQKENI. The CDR3 has 15 amino acids.

The chain joins TRBV2 to TRBJ2-1, with D perhaps matching TRBD2 (7 bases). Germline V gene data show CDR1 as SNHLY and CDR2 as FYNNEI. The CDR3 is 14 amino acids. The V gene lost 6 bases and the J gene lost 7 bases, with 16 bases spanning the gap. The CDR3 reads CASRLGRGQNEQFF. The CDR3 DNA reads as TGTGCCAGCAGGCTAGGGCGGGGGCAGAATGAGCAGTTCTTC.

The chain recombines TRBV6-1 with TRBJ2-7; 7 bases fit TRBD1. Unmatched junction bases numbered 14, after V lost 5 bases and J lost 4 bases. The CDR3 contains 16 residues. Germline lookup yields CDR1 MNHNS and CDR2 SASEGT. Here the CDR3 reads CASSHTDRDKFYEQYF. CDR3 nucleotide sequence: TGTGCCAGCAGTCATACCGACAGGGACAAGTTTTACGAGCAGTACTTC.

A few counts support this clonotype. As DNA, the CDR3 is TGCAGTGCTCTGAGCCCCCGGGATAGCAATCAGCCCCAGCATTTT. Residues: CSALSPRDSNQPQHF. The chain has TRBV20-1 and TRBJ1-5; no clear D gene. This CDR3 contains 15 residues. V dropped 5 bases and J dropped 0 bases, with 14 bases sitting between them. The germline V gene encodes CDR1 DFQATT and CDR2 SNEGSKA (reference sequence).

To note about this clonotype: The CDR3 does not end in the conserved phenylalanine or tryptophan, so this is likely a read error. DNA of the CDR3: TGTGCCAGCAGTCGGTCTGCGACAGGGGCCACCTACGAGCAGTACTTA. Translating it yields CASSRSATGATYEQYL. The V call is TRBV12-3 or TRBV12-4, the J call TRBJ2-7, with 8 bases that match TRBD1. The CDR3 is made up of 16 amino acids. After removal of 5 bases from V and 2 bases from J, the junction contained 11 bases not matched to a gene.

The V gene is TRBV6-2 or TRBV6-3, the J gene TRBJ2-7; D may be TRBD1 (6 bases). The CDR3 is 14 residues long. Deletions cut 11 bases from V and 9 bases from J, with 26 bases between. CDR1 is MNHEY, CDR2 SVGEGT, per germline. The DNA of the CDR3 is TGTGCCTCGAGGGTAACGGGACACCTTGTAGGGCAGTACTTC. This gives the protein CASRVTGHLVGQYF.

This clonotype was counted many times. The chain has TRBV11-2 and TRBJ1-4; D possibly corresponds to TRBD1 (6 bases). From germline, CDR1 is SGHAT and CDR2 FQNNGV. Trimming took off 8 bases at V and 8 bases at J, with 15 bases between the two ends. The CDR3 has 13 amino acids. The CDR3 protein is CASLSRGEEKLFF. In nucleotides, the CDR3 is TGTGCCAGCCTGTCCAGGGGCGAAGAAAAACTGTTTTTT.

The rearrangement uses TRBV6-5 and TRBJ2-1; a weak D match, TRBD2 (5 bases). The V end was cut by 3 bases, the J end by 6 bases, with 12 bases between. The CDR3 covers 14 residues. CDR1 is MNHEY, CDR2 SVGAGI, per germline. The CDR3 DNA sequence: TGTGCCAGCAGTTATCACGGGAATTTCAATGAGCAGTTCTTC. It translates to CASSYHGNFNEQFF.

The sample holds a few counts of this clonotype. Here the CDR3 reads CAISESGGPDTQYF. Written as DNA, the CDR3 is TGTGCCATCAGTGAGTCAGGGGGACCCGATACGCAGTATTTT. The chain has TRBV10-3 and TRBJ2-3; perhaps TRBD1 as D (6 bases). Germline CDR1 and CDR2: ENHRY and SYGVKD. The CDR3 length is 14 residues. Trimming left V 0 bases short and J 6 bases short, with 10 bases between.